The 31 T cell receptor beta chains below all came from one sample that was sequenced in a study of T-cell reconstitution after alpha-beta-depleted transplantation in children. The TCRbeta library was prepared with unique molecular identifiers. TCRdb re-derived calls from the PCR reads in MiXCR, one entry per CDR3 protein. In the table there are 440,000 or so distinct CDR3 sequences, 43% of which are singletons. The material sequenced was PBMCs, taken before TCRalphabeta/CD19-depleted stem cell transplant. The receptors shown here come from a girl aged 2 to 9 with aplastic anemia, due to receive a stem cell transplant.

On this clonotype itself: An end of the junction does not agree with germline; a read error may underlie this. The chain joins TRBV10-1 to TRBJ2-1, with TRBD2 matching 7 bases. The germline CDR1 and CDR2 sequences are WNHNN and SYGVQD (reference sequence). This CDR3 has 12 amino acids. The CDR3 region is CASRASGVASSF. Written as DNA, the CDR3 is TGCGCCAGCAGGGCGAGCGGGGTAGCATCGTCATTC.

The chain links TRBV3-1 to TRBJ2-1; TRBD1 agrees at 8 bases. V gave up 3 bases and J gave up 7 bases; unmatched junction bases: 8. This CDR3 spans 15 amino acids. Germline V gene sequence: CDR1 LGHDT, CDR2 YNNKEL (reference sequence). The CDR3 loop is CASSQDGQGRNEQFF. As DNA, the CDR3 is TGTGCCAGCAGCCAGGACGGACAGGGTCGGAATGAGCAGTTCTTC.

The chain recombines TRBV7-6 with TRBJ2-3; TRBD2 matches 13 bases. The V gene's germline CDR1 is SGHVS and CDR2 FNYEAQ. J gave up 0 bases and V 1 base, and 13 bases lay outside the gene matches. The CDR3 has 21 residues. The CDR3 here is CASSLGLPGLAGLNSTDTQYF. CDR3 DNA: TGTGCCAGCAGCTTAGGTCTGCCGGGACTAGCGGGGCTTAACAGCACAGATACGCAGTATTTT.

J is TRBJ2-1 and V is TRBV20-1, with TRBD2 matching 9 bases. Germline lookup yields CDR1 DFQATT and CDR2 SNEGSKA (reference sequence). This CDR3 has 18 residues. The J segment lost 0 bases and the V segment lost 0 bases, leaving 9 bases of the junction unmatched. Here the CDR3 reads CSARDKRGLAGSYNEQFF. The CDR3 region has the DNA TGCAGTGCTAGAGATAAGAGGGGACTAGCAGGCTCCTACAATGAGCAGTTCTTC.

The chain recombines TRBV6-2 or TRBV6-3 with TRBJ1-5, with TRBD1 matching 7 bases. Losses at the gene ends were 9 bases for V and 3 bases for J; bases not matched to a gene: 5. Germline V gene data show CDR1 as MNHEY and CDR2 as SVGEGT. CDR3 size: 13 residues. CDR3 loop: CASGGQANQPQHF. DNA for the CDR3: TGTGCCAGTGGAGGACAGGCCAATCAGCCCCAGCATTTT.

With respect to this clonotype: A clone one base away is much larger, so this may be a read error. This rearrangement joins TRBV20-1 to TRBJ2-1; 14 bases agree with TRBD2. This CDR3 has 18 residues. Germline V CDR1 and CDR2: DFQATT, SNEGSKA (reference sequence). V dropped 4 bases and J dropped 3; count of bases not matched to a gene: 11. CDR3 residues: CSAIAGLAGGTDYNEQFF. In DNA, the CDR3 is TGCAGTGCTATTGCAGGACTAGCGGGAGGTACAGACTACAATGAGCAGTTCTTC.

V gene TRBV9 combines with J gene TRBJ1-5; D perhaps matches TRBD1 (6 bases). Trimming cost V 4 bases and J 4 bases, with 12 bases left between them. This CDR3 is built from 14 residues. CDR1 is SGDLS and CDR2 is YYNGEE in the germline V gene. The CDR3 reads CASSPSGQNQPQHF. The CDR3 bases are TGTGCCAGCAGCCCTTCTGGACAGAATCAGCCCCAGCATTTT.

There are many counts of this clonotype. CDR3 in amino acids: CSARSDRREAFF. The CDR3 DNA reads as TGCAGTGCTAGATCCGACAGGAGAGAAGCTTTCTTT. This chain joins TRBV20-1 and TRBJ1-1; a weak D match, TRBD1 (6 bases). V lost 2 bases, J lost 8 bases, and 12 bases lay in between. Germline V gene sequence: CDR1 DFQATT, CDR2 SNEGSKA (reference sequence). This CDR3 is 12 amino acids long.

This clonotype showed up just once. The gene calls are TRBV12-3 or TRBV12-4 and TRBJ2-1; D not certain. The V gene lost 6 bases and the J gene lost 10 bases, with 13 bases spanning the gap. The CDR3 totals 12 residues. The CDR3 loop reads CASRPGLGEQFF. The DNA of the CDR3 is TGTGCCAGCAGGCCCGGGCTGGGGGAGCAGTTCTTC.

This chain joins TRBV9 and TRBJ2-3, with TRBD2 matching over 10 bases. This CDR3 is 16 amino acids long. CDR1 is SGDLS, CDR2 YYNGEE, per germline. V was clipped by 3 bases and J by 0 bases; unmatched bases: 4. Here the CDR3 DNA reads TGTGCCAGCAGCGCTCCGACTAGCGGGAGCACAGATACGCAGTATTTT. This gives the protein CASSAPTSGSTDTQYF.

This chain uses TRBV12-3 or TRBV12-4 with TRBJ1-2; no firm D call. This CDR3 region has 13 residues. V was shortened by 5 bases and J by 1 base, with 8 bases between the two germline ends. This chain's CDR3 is CASSTAFNYGYTF. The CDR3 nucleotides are TGTGCCAGCAGTACAGCCTTTAACTATGGCTACACCTTC.

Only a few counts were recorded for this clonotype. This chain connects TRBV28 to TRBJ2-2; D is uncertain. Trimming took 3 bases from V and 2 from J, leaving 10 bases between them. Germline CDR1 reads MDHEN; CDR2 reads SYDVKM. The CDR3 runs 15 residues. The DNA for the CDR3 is TGTGCCAGCAGTTTCCCCCAGGAAAACACCGGGGAGCTGTTTTTT. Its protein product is CASSFPQENTGELFF.

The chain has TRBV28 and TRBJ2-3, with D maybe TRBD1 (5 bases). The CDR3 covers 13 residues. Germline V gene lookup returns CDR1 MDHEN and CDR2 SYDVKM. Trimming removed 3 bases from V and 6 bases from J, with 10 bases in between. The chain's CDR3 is CASSFDSQDTQYF. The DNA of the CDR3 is TGTGCCAGCAGTTTCGACAGCCAGGATACGCAGTATTTT.

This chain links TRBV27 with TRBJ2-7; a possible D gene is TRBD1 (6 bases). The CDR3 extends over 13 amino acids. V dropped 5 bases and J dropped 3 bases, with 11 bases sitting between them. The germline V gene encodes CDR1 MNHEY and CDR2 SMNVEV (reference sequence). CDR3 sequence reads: CASSLKDSYEQYF. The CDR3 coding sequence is TGTGCCAGCAGTCTCAAGGACAGCTACGAGCAGTACTTC.

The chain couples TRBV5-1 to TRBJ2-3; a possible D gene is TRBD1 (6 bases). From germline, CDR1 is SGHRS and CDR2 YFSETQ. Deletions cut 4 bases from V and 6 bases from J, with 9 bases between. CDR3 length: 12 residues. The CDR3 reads CASSQGMDTQYF. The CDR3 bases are TGCGCCAGCAGCCAGGGGATGGATACGCAGTATTTT.

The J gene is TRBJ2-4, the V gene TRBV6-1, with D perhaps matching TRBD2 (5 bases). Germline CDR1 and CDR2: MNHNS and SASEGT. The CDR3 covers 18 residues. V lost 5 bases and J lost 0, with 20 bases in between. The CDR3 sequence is CASSPSGSGSSAKNIQYF. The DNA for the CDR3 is TGTGCCAGCAGTCCTTCGGGTTCGGGATCCTCAGCCAAAAACATTCAGTACTTC.

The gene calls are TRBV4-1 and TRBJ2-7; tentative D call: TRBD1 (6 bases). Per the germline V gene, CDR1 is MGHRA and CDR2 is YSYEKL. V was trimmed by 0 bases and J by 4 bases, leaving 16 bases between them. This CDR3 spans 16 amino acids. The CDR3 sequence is CASSQDPGLGAYEQYF. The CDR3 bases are TGCGCCAGCAGCCAAGATCCAGGATTGGGGGCGTACGAGCAGTACTTC.

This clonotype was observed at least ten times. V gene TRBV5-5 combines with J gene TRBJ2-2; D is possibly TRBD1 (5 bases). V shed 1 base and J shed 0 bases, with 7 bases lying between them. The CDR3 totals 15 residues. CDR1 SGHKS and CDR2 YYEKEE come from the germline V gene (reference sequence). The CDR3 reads CASSLRGPNTGELFF. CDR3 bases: TGTGCCAGCAGCTTGAGGGGCCCGAACACCGGGGAGCTGTTTTTT.

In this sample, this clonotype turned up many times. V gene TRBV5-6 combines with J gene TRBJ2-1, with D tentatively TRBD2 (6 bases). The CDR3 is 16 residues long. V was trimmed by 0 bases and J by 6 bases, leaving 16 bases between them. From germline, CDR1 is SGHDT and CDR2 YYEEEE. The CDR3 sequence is CASSLAFGRVGNEQFF. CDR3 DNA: TGTGCCAGCAGCTTGGCCTTCGGGAGAGTGGGCAATGAGCAGTTCTTC.

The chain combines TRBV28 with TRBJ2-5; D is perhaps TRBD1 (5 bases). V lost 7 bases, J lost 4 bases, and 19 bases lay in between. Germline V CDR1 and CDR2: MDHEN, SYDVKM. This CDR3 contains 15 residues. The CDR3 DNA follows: TGTGCCAGCACCCCAGGCCCAGGGCATGGAGAGACCCAGTACTTC. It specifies CASTPGPGHGETQYF.

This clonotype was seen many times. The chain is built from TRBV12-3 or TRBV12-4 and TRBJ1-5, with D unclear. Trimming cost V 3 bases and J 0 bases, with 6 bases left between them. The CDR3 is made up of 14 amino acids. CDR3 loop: CASSFGTSNQPQHF. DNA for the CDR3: TGTGCCAGCAGTTTCGGTACTAGCAATCAGCCCCAGCATTTT.

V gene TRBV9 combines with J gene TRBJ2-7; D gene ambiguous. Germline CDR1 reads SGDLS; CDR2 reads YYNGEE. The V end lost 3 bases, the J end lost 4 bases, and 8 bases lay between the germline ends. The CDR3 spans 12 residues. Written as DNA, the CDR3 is TGTGCCAGCAGCGCCAATACATACGAGCAGTACTTC. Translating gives CASSANTYEQYF.

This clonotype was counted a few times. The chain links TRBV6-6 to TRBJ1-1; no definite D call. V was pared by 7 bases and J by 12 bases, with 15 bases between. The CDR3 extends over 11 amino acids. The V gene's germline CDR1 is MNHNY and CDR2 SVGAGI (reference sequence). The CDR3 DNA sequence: TGTGCCAGCAACGGAGCTCGCCAATCTTTCTTT. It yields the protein CASNGARQSFF.

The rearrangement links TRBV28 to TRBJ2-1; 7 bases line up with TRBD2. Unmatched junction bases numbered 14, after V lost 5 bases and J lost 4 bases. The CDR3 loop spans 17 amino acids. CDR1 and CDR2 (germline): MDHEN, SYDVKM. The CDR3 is CASSTPGLVLTYNEQFF. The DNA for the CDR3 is TGTGCCAGCAGTACCCCCGGACTAGTACTTACTTACAATGAGCAGTTCTTC. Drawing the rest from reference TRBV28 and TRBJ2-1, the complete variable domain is DVKVTQSSRYLVKRTGEKVFLECVQDMDHENMFWYRQDPGLGLRLIYFSYDVKMKEKGDIPEGYSVSREKKERFSLILESASTNQTSMYLCASSTPGLVLTYNEQFFGPGTRLTVL.

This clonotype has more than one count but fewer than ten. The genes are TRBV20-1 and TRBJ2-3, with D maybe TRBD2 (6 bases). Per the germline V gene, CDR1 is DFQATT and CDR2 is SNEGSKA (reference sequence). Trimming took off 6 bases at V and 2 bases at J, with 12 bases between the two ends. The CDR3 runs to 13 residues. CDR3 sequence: CSAGEALTDTQYF. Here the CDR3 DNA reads TGCAGTGCCGGGGAGGCGCTCACAGATACGCAGTATTTT.

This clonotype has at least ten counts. In DNA form, the CDR3 reads TGTGCCAGCTCACCAAGCGCGGGAGCCTACAATGAGCAGTTCTTC. The encoded protein is CASSPSAGAYNEQFF. The genes are TRBV18 and TRBJ2-1, with 7 nucleotides matching TRBD2. This CDR3 has 15 amino acids. The germline V gene has CDR1 KGHSH and CDR2 LQKENI. The trim removed 2 bases at V and 2 bases at J, leaving 3 bases unmatched.

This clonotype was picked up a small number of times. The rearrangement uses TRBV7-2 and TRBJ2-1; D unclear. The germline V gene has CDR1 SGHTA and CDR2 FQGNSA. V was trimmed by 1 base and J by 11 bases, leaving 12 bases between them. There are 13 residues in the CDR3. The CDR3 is CASSLDLRLQQFF. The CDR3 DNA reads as TGTGCCAGCAGCTTAGACCTTCGACTCCAGCAGTTCTTC.

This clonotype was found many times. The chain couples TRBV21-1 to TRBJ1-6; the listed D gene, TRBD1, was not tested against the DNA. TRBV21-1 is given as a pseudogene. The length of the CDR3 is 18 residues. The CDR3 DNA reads TGTGCCAGCAGCAAAGCGCTCAGGGGACAGGGCCCCCCTTCACCCCTCCACTTT. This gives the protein CASSKALRGQGPPSPLHF.

CDR3 in amino acids: CASGVRDTGELFF. DNA for the CDR3: TGTGCCAGCGGAGTCAGGGATACCGGGGAGCTGTTTTTT. The chain recombines TRBV6-6 with TRBJ2-2; perhaps TRBD1 as D (5 bases). The CDR3 spans 13 residues. Germline CDR1 MNHNY, CDR2 SVGAGI (reference sequence). Deletions cut 8 bases from V and 5 bases from J, with 12 bases between.

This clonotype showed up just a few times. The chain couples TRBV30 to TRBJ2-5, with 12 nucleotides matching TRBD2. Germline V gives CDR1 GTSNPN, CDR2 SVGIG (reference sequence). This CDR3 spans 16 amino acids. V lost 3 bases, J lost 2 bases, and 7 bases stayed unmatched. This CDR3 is CAWRTSGRSLQETQYF. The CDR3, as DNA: TGTGCCTGGAGGACTAGCGGGAGAAGCCTACAAGAGACCCAGTACTTC.

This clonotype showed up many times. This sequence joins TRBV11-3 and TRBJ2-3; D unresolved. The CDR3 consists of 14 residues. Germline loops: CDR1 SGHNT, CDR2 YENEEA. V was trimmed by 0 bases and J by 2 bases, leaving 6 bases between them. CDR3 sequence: CASSLDGNTDTQYF. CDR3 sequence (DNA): TGTGCCAGCAGCTTAGACGGAAACACAGATACGCAGTATTTT.